This T cell receptor (beta chain) appears in the sequencing data of a study of blood T cell repertoires in COVID-19. Study information: The origin of the acute and convalescent COVID-19 samples was the United States, Italy and Spain.

The CDR3 consists of 15 residues. V shed 7 bases, J shed 2 bases, and the junction held 4 bases outside the gene matches. Looked up from germline, CDR1 is MDHEN and CDR2 is SYDVKM. This clone was found once. The assay was immunoSEQ multiplex PCR, and TCRdb's table has in-frame clones only and misses some. The sample carries 180,000 or so clones, 86% recorded once. The J gene is TRBJ2-1, the V gene TRBV28, with TRBD2 matching 11 bases. The clonotype was recovered from a woman at least 80 years old in a cohort sampled during active or convalescent COVID-19. The specimen was peripheral blood. Here the CDR3 DNA reads TGTGCCAGCACCCCGGGACTAGCGGCCTACAATGAGCAGTTCTTC. Translation gives CASTPGLAAYNEQFF.